These T cell receptor beta chains were read from a single sample in a study of blood T cell repertoires in COVID-19. Some clones are missing from TCRdb's copy, which holds only in-frame ones; the method was immunoSEQ multiplex PCR. This sample has 200,000 to 250,000 clones, with 65% to 90% found just once. Sequencing was performed on peripheral blood. Source of these receptors: a woman between 45 and 65 years old with acute or convalescent COVID-19. Each CDR3 is given with its conserved first and last residue. The D gene is left open where the match is weak. Clone size is shown for a subset of rows, as once, few, many or a class of expanded clone.

clone_size: .
j_call: TRBJ1-4
v_call: TRBV5-1
d_call: .
cdr3_aa: CASSLGGGLATNEKLFF
cdr3_nt: TGCGCCAGCAGCTTGGGCGGGGGACTTGCAACTAATGAAAAACTGTTTTTT

clone_size: few
j_call: TRBJ1-1
v_call: TRBV18
d_call: TRBD1
cdr3_aa: CASSLEQGSNTEAFF
cdr3_nt: TGTGCCAGCTCACTAGAACAGGGGTCGAACACTGAAGCTTTCTTT

clone_size: .
j_call: TRBJ1-4
v_call: TRBV7-9
d_call: .
cdr3_aa: CASSLGQGYEKLFF
cdr3_nt: TGTGCCAGCAGCTTAGGGCAGGGGTATGAAAAACTGTTTTTT

clone_size: .
j_call: TRBJ2-1
v_call: TRBV5-1
d_call: TRBD2
cdr3_aa: CASSSEAGGLEQFF
cdr3_nt: TGCGCCAGCAGCTCGGAAGCGGGAGGGCTTGAGCAGTTCTTC

clone_size: .
j_call: TRBJ2-5
v_call: TRBV2
d_call: TRBD2
cdr3_aa: CASSESASGDQETQYF
cdr3_nt: TGTGCCAGCAGTGAATCGGCTAGCGGAGATCAAGAGACCCAGTACTTC

clone_size: .
j_call: TRBJ1-3
v_call: TRBV3-1/TRBV3-2
d_call: .
cdr3_aa: CASRPSRERGNTIYF
cdr3_nt: TGTGCCAGCAGACCAAGCCGGGAGAGGGGAAACACCATATATTTT

clone_size: .
j_call: TRBJ2-3
v_call: TRBV5-3
d_call: TRBD2
cdr3_aa: CARSSLTSGSTDTQYF
cdr3_nt: TGTGCCAGAAGCTCCCTAACTAGCGGAAGCACAGATACGCAGTATTTT

clone_size: .
j_call: TRBJ1-5
v_call: TRBV7-9
d_call: .
cdr3_aa: CASSLGGDQPQHF
cdr3_nt: TGTGCCAGCAGCTTAGGCGGCGATCAGCCCCAGCATTTT

clone_size: .
j_call: TRBJ2-7
v_call: TRBV19
d_call: TRBD2
cdr3_aa: CASSIREASGDYEQYF
cdr3_nt: TGTGCCAGTAGTATCAGAGAAGCTAGCGGGGACTACGAGCAGTACTTC

clone_size: once
j_call: TRBJ1-1
v_call: TRBV28
d_call: .
cdr3_aa: CASSPVGGTEAFF
cdr3_nt: TGTGCCAGCAGCCCCGTCGGCGGGACTGAAGCTTTCTTT

clone_size: .
j_call: TRBJ2-1
v_call: TRBV7-2
d_call: .
cdr3_aa: CASSQVGGPDEQFF
cdr3_nt: TGTGCCAGCAGCCAGGTGGGGGGGCCCGATGAGCAGTTCTTC

clone_size: .
j_call: TRBJ1-1
v_call: TRBV14
d_call: .
cdr3_aa: CASSQGRSGAFF
cdr3_nt: TGTGCCAGCAGCCAAGGCAGGTCAGGAGCTTTCTTT

clone_size: .
j_call: TRBJ1-4
v_call: TRBV9
d_call: TRBD1
cdr3_aa: CASSVLGGSNEKLFF
cdr3_nt: TGTGCCAGCAGCGTCCTAGGGGGCTCTAATGAAAAACTGTTTTTT

clone_size: .
j_call: TRBJ2-3
v_call: TRBV19
d_call: .
cdr3_aa: CASSISGADTQYF
cdr3_nt: TGTGCCAGTAGTATCTCAGGCGCAGATACGCAGTATTTT

clone_size: .
j_call: TRBJ1-4
v_call: TRBV5-6
d_call: TRBD1
cdr3_aa: CASSRYRGHPTNEKLFF
cdr3_nt: TGTGCCAGCAGCCGATACAGGGGACATCCAACTAATGAAAAACTGTTTTTT

clone_size: .
j_call: TRBJ1-2
v_call: TRBV30
d_call: .
cdr3_aa: CAWSSPPGVYGYTF
cdr3_nt: TGTGCCTGGAGTTCCCCCCCAGGGGTCTATGGCTACACCTTC

clone_size: .
j_call: TRBJ1-1
v_call: TRBV5-1
d_call: .
cdr3_aa: CASSSIGGTEAFF
cdr3_nt: TGCGCCAGCAGCTCAATCGGCGGTACTGAAGCTTTCTTT

clone_size: .
j_call: TRBJ2-5
v_call: TRBV19
d_call: .
cdr3_aa: CASSIAKTQYF
cdr3_nt: TGTGCCAGTAGTATCGCGAAGACCCAGTACTTC

clone_size: .
j_call: TRBJ2-2
v_call: TRBV29-1
d_call: TRBD1
cdr3_aa: CSARLGTGNTGELFF
cdr3_nt: TGCAGCGCCCGCCTAGGGACAGGGAACACCGGAGAGCTGTTTTTT

clone_size: .
j_call: TRBJ2-7
v_call: TRBV6-5
d_call: .
cdr3_aa: CASSYTRTSVYEQYF
cdr3_nt: TGTGCCAGCAGTTACACCCGGACTTCGGTCTACGAGCAGTACTTC

clone_size: .
j_call: TRBJ1-2
v_call: TRBV28
d_call: TRBD1
cdr3_aa: CASRTGGDVGYTF
cdr3_nt: TGTGCCAGCAGGACAGGGGGGGATGTGGGCTACACCTTC

clone_size: .
j_call: TRBJ1-4
v_call: TRBV4-1
d_call: .
cdr3_aa: CASSQRQVRNEKLFF
cdr3_nt: TGCGCCAGCAGCCAGAGACAGGTCCGTAATGAAAAACTGTTTTTT

clone_size: .
j_call: TRBJ2-5
v_call: TRBV10-2
d_call: .
cdr3_aa: CASSPMGRQETQYF
cdr3_nt: TGCGCCAGCAGCCCCATGGGGCGGCAAGAGACCCAGTACTTC

clone_size: .
j_call: TRBJ2-7
v_call: TRBV6-6
d_call: .
cdr3_aa: CASSPRGGPYEQYF
cdr3_nt: TGTGCCAGCAGCCCCCGTGGAGGCCCCTACGAGCAGTACTTC

clone_size: .
j_call: TRBJ1-2
v_call: TRBV28
d_call: .
cdr3_aa: CASSSGDYGYTF
cdr3_nt: TGTGCCAGCAGTTCAGGGGACTATGGCTACACCTTC

clone_size: few
j_call: TRBJ1-5
v_call: TRBV7-2
d_call: TRBD1
cdr3_aa: CASSDRVAQPQHF
cdr3_nt: TGTGCCAGCAGCGACAGGGTAGCCCAGCCCCAGCATTTT